Included here is one T cell receptor beta chain sequence, with context. The sample comes from a study of blood T cell repertoires in COVID-19. Clones were read by immunoSEQ multiplex PCR, and TCRdb kept only the in-frame ones, dropping some. The table lists a few hundred thousand clones, 70% to 90% of them singletons. The junction had 4 bases not matched to a gene; V was cut back by 4 bases and J by 8 bases. Germline CDR1 reads SGHDN; CDR2 reads FVKESK. The length of the CDR3 is 13 residues. What was sequenced was PBMCs or T cells enriched from blood (not recorded which). The chain is built from TRBV14 and TRBJ1-3, with TRBD1 matching over 8 bases. This clonotype was obtained from a man aged 30 to 45 who had recovered from COVID-19. The CDR3 DNA follows: TGTGCCAGCAGCCGGACAGGGCAGGACACCATATATTTT. Its translation is CASSRTGQDTIYF.